What follows are 27 T cell receptor beta chains derived from one specimen sequenced in a study of low-dose radiotherapy and immunotherapy resistance in tumors. Both TCRalpha and TCRbeta chains were reverse transcribed with V-gene-specific primers. PCR amplification of the TCRs was performed with Phusion for 15 to 25 PCR cycles, and it relied on a constant-region primer together with a V-primer adapter. TCRdb ran MiXCR on the reads and lists one entry per CDR3 protein. Of approximately 90,000 distinct CDR3 sequences in the sample, 15% to 20% were seen once. Time point specified: before trial treatment. The sample was PBMCs, taken before treatment. These receptor sequences come from a male donor with prostate cancer.

This clonotype was found many times. This chain connects TRBV27 to TRBJ1-5, with 10 bases aligning to TRBD1. V shed 5 bases and J 5 bases; nucleotides not matched to a gene: 3. Germline V lookup: CDR1 MNHEY, CDR2 SMNVEV (reference sequence). The CDR3 runs to 14 residues. The CDR3 is CASSRQGADQPQHF. DNA of the CDR3: TGTGCCAGCAGTCGACAGGGGGCTGATCAGCCCCAGCATTTT.

V and J are TRBV28 and TRBJ2-1; TRBD1 might be the D (6 bases). The germline V and J ends were trimmed by 6 bases and 2 bases, with 14 bases remaining between them. This CDR3 region has 15 residues. Germline V gives CDR1 MDHEN, CDR2 SYDVKM. CDR3 protein: CASSPGTSTYNEQFF. The CDR3 coding sequence is TGTGCCAGCAGCCCCGGGACATCTACCTACAATGAGCAGTTCTTC. The whole variable domain, filled in from reference TRBV28 and TRBJ2-1, reads DVKVTQSSRYLVKRTGEKVFLECVQDMDHENMFWYRQDPGLGLRLIYFSYDVKMKEKGDIPEGYSVSREKKERFSLILESASTNQTSMYLCASSPGTSTYNEQFFGPGTRLTVL.

This clonotype was counted at least ten times. V gene TRBV5-1 combines with J gene TRBJ2-3; the D gene is possibly TRBD1 (6 bases). Germline lookup yields CDR1 SGHRS and CDR2 YFSETQ. Trimming pared 7 bases from V and 6 bases from J, leaving 21 bases between. The CDR3 is 15 residues long. The CDR3 nucleotides are TGCGCCAGCGCCACGTCAAAGGGGGACCGGGATACGCAGTATTTT. Translated, it gives CASATSKGDRDTQYF.

V usage is TRBV5-4 and J usage is TRBJ1-2; D gene unclear. The V gene's germline CDR1 is SGHNT and CDR2 YYREEE (reference sequence). Trimming pared 0 bases from V and 6 bases from J, leaving 12 bases between. The CDR3 has 14 residues. The CDR3 loop is CASSLVHGENGYTF. Here the CDR3 DNA reads TGTGCCAGCAGCTTGGTACACGGGGAAAATGGCTACACCTTC.

This clonotype was observed at least ten times. The chain combines TRBV13 with TRBJ2-1, with D unclear. Germline V gene lookup returns CDR1 PRHDT and CDR2 FYEKMQ (reference sequence). The germline V and J ends were trimmed by 6 bases and 10 bases, with 13 bases remaining between them. The CDR3 runs 12 residues. CDR3 bases: TGTGCCAGCAGGCCCACCCGTGTGGAGCAGTTCTTC. As protein: CASRPTRVEQFF.

In its sample, this clonotype was seen many times. The chain has TRBV19 and TRBJ2-1; TRBD2 agrees at 8 bases. The CDR3 is made up of 16 amino acids. CDR1 and CDR2 from the germline V gene are LNHDA and SQIVND (reference sequence). V shed 4 bases, J shed 2 bases, and the junction held 7 bases outside the gene matches. The CDR3 sequence is CASSRERGPPYNEQFF. The CDR3 DNA sequence: TGTGCCAGTAGTAGGGAGCGGGGGCCCCCCTACAATGAGCAGTTCTTC.

J is TRBJ1-2 and V is TRBV28; TRBD1 might be the D (6 bases). The germline CDR1 and CDR2 sequences are MDHEN and SYDVKM. Trimming left V 5 bases short and J 4 bases short, with 14 bases between. This CDR3 region has 14 residues. CDR3 in amino acids: CASSRPGGSYGYTF. The DNA of the CDR3 is TGTGCCAGCAGTCGTCCCGGGGGCAGCTATGGCTACACCTTC.

V and J are TRBV19 and TRBJ1-5, with D possibly being TRBD1 (5 bases). The CDR3 covers 15 residues. Germline-derived CDR1 and CDR2 are LNHDA and SQIVND (reference sequence). V was trimmed by 7 bases and J by 0 bases, leaving 13 bases between them. As DNA, the CDR3 is TGTGCCAGTATATCTGGGCAGGGTAGCAATCAGCCCCAGCATTTT. It is translated as CASISGQGSNQPQHF. The full variable domain, its missing parts supplied by reference TRBV19 and TRBJ1-5, is DGGITQSPKYLFRKEGQNVTLSCEQNLNHDAMYWYRQDPGQGLRLIYYSQIVNDFQKGDIAEGYSVSREKKESFPLTVTSAQKNPTAFYLCASISGQGSNQPQHFGDGTRLSIL.

V gene TRBV7-2 combines with J gene TRBJ2-3; maybe TRBD1 (5 bases). Deletions cut 6 bases from V and 5 bases from J, with 15 bases between. CDR3 length: 14 residues. Germline V CDR1 and CDR2: SGHTA, FQGNSA. The CDR3 loop reads CASSRTRSIDTQYF. CDR3 DNA: TGTGCCAGCAGTCGGACAAGGAGTATAGATACGCAGTATTTT. Supplemented by reference TRBV7-2 and TRBJ2-3, the full variable domain reads GAGVSQSPSNKVTEKGKDVELRCDPISGHTALYWYRQSLGQGLEFLIYFQGNSAPDKSGLPSDRFSAERTGGSVSTLTIQRTQQEDSAVYLCASSRTRSIDTQYFGPGTRLTVL.

This clonotype was counted ten times or more. The chain is built from TRBV14 and TRBJ2-3, with 11 nucleotides matching TRBD2. The germline gives CDR1 SGHDN, CDR2 FVKESK. The J segment lost 3 bases and the V segment lost 3 bases, leaving 11 bases of the junction unmatched. The CDR3 has 18 amino acids. CDR3 DNA: TGTGCCAGCAGCCAGAGGGGGTCGGGGACTAGCGGAACAGATACGCAGTATTTT. Translating it yields CASSQRGSGTSGTDTQYF. The entire variable domain, with the rest obtained from reference TRBV14 and TRBJ2-3, is as follows: EAGVTQFPSHSVIEKGQTVTLRCDPISGHDNLYWYRRVMGKEIKFLLHFVKESKQDESGMPNNRFLAERTGGTYSTLKVQPAELEDSGVYFCASSQRGSGTSGTDTQYFGPGTRLTVL.

The chain is built from TRBV27 and TRBJ2-1; D not certain. V shed 4 bases and J shed 8 bases, with 6 bases lying between them. CDR3 length: 11 amino acids. Germline-derived CDR1 and CDR2 are MNHEY and SMNVEV (reference sequence). Written as DNA, the CDR3 is TGTGCCAGCAGTTATCGCTATGAGCAGTTCTTC. This translates into CASSYRYEQFF.

At least ten counts were recorded for this clonotype. The chain couples TRBV5-1 to TRBJ2-7; D perhaps matches TRBD1 (6 bases). CDR1 and CDR2 from the germline V gene are SGHRS and YFSETQ. Trimming removed 4 bases at V and 7 bases at J, with 18 bases between. The CDR3 covers 14 residues. This CDR3 is CASSVGGGTGEQYF. The CDR3 DNA reads as TGCGCCAGCAGCGTAGGTGGGGGCACAGGGGAGCAGTACTTC. The variable domain in full, with the rest retrieved from reference TRBV5-1 and TRBJ2-7, is KAGVTQTPRYLIKTRGQQVTLSCSPISGHRSVSWYQQTPGQGLQFLFEYFSETQRNKGNFPGRFSGRQFSNSRSEMNVSTLELGDSALYLCASSVGGGTGEQYFGPGTRLTVT.

In its sample, this clonotype was seen many times. The V and J genes are TRBV19 and TRBJ2-3; 7 nucleotides match TRBD2. Germline V lookup: CDR1 LNHDA, CDR2 SQIVND (reference sequence). Losses at the gene ends were 5 bases for V and 0 bases for J; bases not matched to a gene: 8. This CDR3 comprises 16 residues. CDR3 in amino acids: CASSARLATSTDTQYF. The DNA of the CDR3 is TGTGCCAGTAGTGCCCGACTAGCAACTAGCACAGATACGCAGTATTTT.

This clonotype was seen many times. The gene calls are TRBV10-3 and TRBJ2-5, with a tentative D call TRBD2 (7 bases). This CDR3 contains 14 residues. V dropped 4 bases and J dropped 2 bases, with 11 bases sitting between them. The V gene's germline CDR1 is ENHRY and CDR2 SYGVKD. CDR3 DNA: TGTGCCATCAGTGCGGGGGGCTCACAAGAGACCCAGTACTTC. The encoded protein is CAISAGGSQETQYF.

Turning to this clonotype: A much larger clone differs by one base, so this may be a read error. The rearrangement joins TRBV27 to TRBJ1-6; a possible D gene is TRBD1 (5 bases). CDR3 length: 13 amino acids. Germline V gene data show CDR1 as MNHEY and CDR2 as SMNVEV (reference sequence). CDR3 coding DNA: TGTGCCACCCGGGGCGCGGGTAATCCACCCCTCCACTTT. Translating gives CATRGAGNPPLHF.

There are many counts of this clonotype. A read error may produce the germline difference seen at one junction end. In DNA, the CDR3 is TGTGCCAGCAGCTCGGGGCAGAACACTGAAGCTTTCTTT. Its protein product is CASSSGQNTEAFF. This chain links TRBV5-1 with TRBJ1-1; TRBD1 might be the D (5 bases). The CDR3 is made up of 13 amino acids. Germline lookup yields CDR1 SGHRS and CDR2 YFSETQ.

In its sample, this clonotype was seen many times. V is TRBV12-3 or TRBV12-4 and J is TRBJ2-7; D uncertain. The length of the CDR3 is 14 residues. With 2 bases removed from V and 4 bases from J, the gap between germline ends came to 12 bases. Here the CDR3 DNA reads TGTGCCAGCAGTTTATCCCGCCAGATTTACGAGCAGTACTTC. Its protein product is CASSLSRQIYEQYF.

This clonotype showed up many times. The chain recombines TRBV20-1 with TRBJ2-1, with TRBD2 matching over 15 bases. V was pared by 0 bases and J by 2 bases, with 8 bases of the junction left unmatched. There are 19 residues in the CDR3. CDR1 and CDR2 from the germline V gene are DFQATT and SNEGSKA (reference sequence). CDR3 bases: TGCAGTGCTAGAGAGAAGGTGTGGACTAGCGGGGGGGCCTACAATGAGCAGTTCTTC. It is translated as CSAREKVWTSGGAYNEQFF.

The chain joins TRBV10-3 to TRBJ1-5; TRBD1 matches at 7 bases. The length of the CDR3 is 15 residues. Trimming took 4 bases from V and 0 from J; bases not matched to a gene: 3. Per the germline V gene, CDR1 is ENHRY and CDR2 is SYGVKD. This chain's CDR3 is CAISAGTDSNQPQHF. CDR3 nucleotides: TGTGCCATCAGTGCCGGGACAGATAGCAATCAGCCCCAGCATTTT.

This clonotype has only one observation. It may be a read error: a sequence one base away is much more abundant. This rearrangement joins TRBV1 to TRBJ1-3; TRBD1, the table's D call, was not compared with the DNA. TRBV1 is annotated as a pseudogene. CDR3 length: 15 amino acids. DNA for the CDR3: TGCGCCAGCAGCCGAGCGGACAGACTTTCAACCACCATATATTTT. Protein product: CASSRADRLSTTIYF.

This clonotype showed up many times. V and J are TRBV29-1 and TRBJ2-2; D might be TRBD1 or TRBD2, each matching 6 bases. The CDR3 sequence is 12 residues long. The germline CDR1 and CDR2 sequences are SQVTM and ANQGSEA. V was clipped by 7 bases and J by 7 bases, with 13 bases between them. CDR3 nucleotide sequence: TGCAGCGGAAGGGGGGATATCGGGGAGCTGTTTTTT. This sequence encodes CSGRGDIGELFF.

This clonotype occurred many times. The chain links TRBV19 to TRBJ2-1; 13 bases align to TRBD2. CDR3 length equals 15 residues. Germline CDR1 LNHDA, CDR2 SQIVND (reference sequence). Germline trimming cut 6 bases from V and 8 bases from J; bases unmatched to any gene: 7. CDR3 amino acids: CASSTSGGAFDEQFF. The CDR3 DNA is TGTGCCAGTAGCACTAGCGGGGGGGCCTTTGATGAGCAGTTCTTC.

This clonotype was seen ten or more times. The chain carries TRBV5-1 and TRBJ2-7, with D possibly being TRBD1 (6 bases). This CDR3 is built from 16 residues. The ends were cut back, 4 bases at V and 2 bases at J, with 19 bases in the middle. Germline assignment: CDR1 SGHRS and CDR2 YFSETQ. This chain's CDR3 is CASSPGGPGNAYEQYF. CDR3 nucleotides: TGCGCCAGCAGCCCTGGGGGCCCAGGAAACGCCTACGAGCAGTACTTC.

The chain recombines TRBV10-1 with TRBJ2-3; D not resolved. Germline V gives CDR1 WNHNN, CDR2 SYGVQD (reference sequence). The CDR3 has 11 amino acids. With 4 bases removed from V and 5 bases from J, the gap between germline ends came to 4 bases. The CDR3 sequence: CASSVGDTQYF. The CDR3 bases are TGCGCCAGCAGTGTTGGAGATACGCAGTATTTT.

This clonotype was observed many times. The J gene is TRBJ2-3, the V gene TRBV7-9; 8 nucleotides match TRBD1. The CDR3 contains 14 residues. Trimming at V came to 4 bases and at J to 2 bases, leaving 2 bases not matched to a gene. Germline CDR1 is SEHNR and CDR2 is FQNEAQ (reference sequence). In nucleotides, the CDR3 is TGTGCCAGCAGCTCGACAGGGGTCACAGATACGCAGTATTTT. It translates to CASSSTGVTDTQYF.

This clonotype appeared many times. The chain joins TRBV7-9 to TRBJ2-5; 16 bases line up with TRBD2. V was clipped by 5 bases and J by 4 bases; unmatched bases: 13. The CDR3 covers 19 residues. In germline, CDR1 is SEHNR, CDR2 FQNEAQ (reference sequence). CDR3 region: CASSPGTSGGALSRETQYF. The CDR3 DNA follows: TGTGCCAGCAGCCCAGGGACTAGCGGGGGGGCACTATCCCGAGAGACCCAGTACTTC.

This clonotype was counted at least ten times. The chain combines TRBV6-2 or TRBV6-3 with TRBJ2-1; D may be TRBD2 (7 bases). There are 16 residues in the CDR3. Germline V gives CDR1 MNHEY, CDR2 SVGEGT. V lost 7 bases and J lost 6, with 22 bases in between. The CDR3 region has the DNA TGTGCCAGCACCATTACGGGGGGCACGTCAGGCAATGAGCAGTTCTTC. Its translation: CASTITGGTSGNEQFF.